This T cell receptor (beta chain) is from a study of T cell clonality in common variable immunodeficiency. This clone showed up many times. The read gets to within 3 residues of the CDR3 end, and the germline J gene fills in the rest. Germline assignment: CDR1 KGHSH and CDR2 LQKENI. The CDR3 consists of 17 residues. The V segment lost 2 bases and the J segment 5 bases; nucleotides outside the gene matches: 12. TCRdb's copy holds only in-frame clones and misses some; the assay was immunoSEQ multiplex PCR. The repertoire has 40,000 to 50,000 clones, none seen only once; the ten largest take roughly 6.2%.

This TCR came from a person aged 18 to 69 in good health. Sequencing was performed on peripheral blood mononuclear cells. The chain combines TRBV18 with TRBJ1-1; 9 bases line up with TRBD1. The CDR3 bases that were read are TGTGCCAGCTCACCAGCACAGGGGGCCGGGATTTATACTGAA. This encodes CASSPAQGAGIYTE. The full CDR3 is CASSPAQGAGIYTEAFF.